Below are 17 T cell receptor beta chains sequenced from a single sample in a study of response to subunit inactivated influenza vaccine. Using its own MiXCR run on the RT-PCR reads, TCRdb lists one record per CDR3 protein. The sample lists 700,000 to 800,000 distinct CDR3 sequences; approximately 18% were seen once. The sequenced sample was PBMCs from blood, obtained roughly 5 days after vaccination. These receptors were obtained from a man aged 45 to 65 who received an inactivated influenza vaccine.

The chain is built from TRBV11-2 and TRBJ2-4, with D uncertain. Germline loops: CDR1 SGHAT, CDR2 FQNNGV. This CDR3 region has 16 residues. V dropped 1 base and J dropped 0 bases, with 10 bases sitting between them. The CDR3 protein is CASSLAELLAKNIQYF. The CDR3, as DNA: TGTGCCAGCAGCTTAGCGGAGTTACTAGCCAAAAACATTCAGTACTTC.

The sample holds many counts of this clonotype. CDR3 sequence (DNA): TGTGCCAGCAGTTTAGGGGGCCCCAAGACTGAAGCTTTCTTT. This gives the protein CASSLGGPKTEAFF. This sequence joins TRBV12-3 or TRBV12-4 and TRBJ1-1, with D possibly TRBD1 on 5 matching bases. V was pared by 1 base and J by 5 bases, with 11 bases between. CDR3 size: 14 residues.

The sample holds a few counts of this clonotype. This chain connects TRBV6-5 to TRBJ2-5, with 9 bases identical to TRBD2. There are 15 residues in the CDR3. CDR1 is MNHEY, CDR2 SVGAGI, per germline. V lost 2 bases, J lost 5 bases, and 6 bases stayed unmatched. The CDR3 loop is CASSYGAGGPETQYF. In DNA form, the CDR3 reads TGTGCCAGCAGTTACGGCGCGGGGGGGCCGGAGACCCAGTACTTC.

This clonotype appeared many times. The J gene is TRBJ2-1, the V gene TRBV5-1; tentative D call: TRBD2 (5 bases). Germline V gene data show CDR1 as SGHRS and CDR2 as YFSETQ. The CDR3 has 15 amino acids. The ends were cut back, 0 bases at V and 0 bases at J, with 7 bases in the middle. CDR3 loop: CASSLAAGSYNEQFF. Written as DNA, the CDR3 is TGCGCCAGCAGCTTGGCGGCGGGCTCCTACAATGAGCAGTTCTTC.

Comment on this clonotype: An end of the junction does not agree with germline; a read error may underlie this. This chain uses TRBV5-6 with TRBJ2-7, with D possibly being TRBD1 or TRBD2 (6 bases each). The germline CDR1 and CDR2 sequences are SGHDT and YYEEEE. CDR3 length equals 12 residues. The CDR3 is CASSLAAGGQNF. For the CDR3, the DNA is TGTGCCAGCAGCTTGGCCGCCGGGGGCCAAAACTTC. The complete variable domain, with remaining parts taken from reference TRBV5-6 and TRBJ2-7, reads DAGVTQSPTHLIKTRGQQVTLRCSPKSGHDTVSWYQQALGQGPQFIFQYYEEEERQRGNFPDRFSGHQFPNYSSELNVNALLLGDSALYLCASSLAAGGQNFGPGTRLTVT.

This rearrangement joins TRBV6-1 to TRBJ1-5; 7 bases fit TRBD1. The V gene's germline CDR1 is MNHNS and CDR2 SASEGT. This CDR3 comprises 15 residues. The trim removed 5 bases at V and 6 bases at J, leaving 10 bases unmatched. The CDR3 DNA sequence: TGTGCCAGCAGTAGGGGGCAGGGTGTGGGTCAGCCCCAGCATTTT. Protein sequence: CASSRGQGVGQPQHF.

The chain links TRBV7-9 to TRBJ2-7; 10 positions match TRBD2. The length of the CDR3 is 15 residues. V trimming: 3 bases; J trimming: 5 bases; junction bases outside the gene matches: 7. Germline V gene sequence: CDR1 SEHNR, CDR2 FQNEAQ (reference sequence). CDR3 DNA sequence: TGTGCCAGCAGCTTCGCTAGCGGGAGCGTCAACGAGCAGTACTTC. This gives the protein CASSFASGSVNEQYF.

V gene TRBV6-6 combines with J gene TRBJ1-3; a weak D match, TRBD1 (5 bases). The V end was cut by 6 bases, the J end by 1 base, with 7 bases between. This CDR3 spans 13 amino acids. Germline values: CDR1 MNHNY, CDR2 SVGAGI (reference sequence). The CDR3 region is CASREGSGNTIYF. The CDR3, as DNA: TGTGCCAGCAGAGAGGGGTCTGGAAACACCATATATTTT.

The J gene is TRBJ2-2, the V gene TRBV5-1; D is perhaps TRBD1 (6 bases). Deletions cut 3 bases from V and 8 bases from J, with 14 bases between. This CDR3 is 14 amino acids long. Germline V gene sequence: CDR1 SGHRS, CDR2 YFSETQ. The CDR3 region is CASSWGLDKGELFF. The CDR3 bases are TGCGCCAGCAGCTGGGGGCTCGATAAAGGGGAGCTGTTTTTT.

This clonotype was counted only a few times. V gene TRBV7-2 combines with J gene TRBJ2-7, with TRBD1 as a possible D gene (5 bases). V lost 2 bases and J lost 4, with 18 bases in between. The CDR3 contains 16 residues. Germline V CDR1 and CDR2: SGHTA, FQGNSA. CDR3 in DNA: TGTGCCAGCAGCTTACAGGTTATTGGACATTCTTACGAGCAGTACTTC. It is translated as CASSLQVIGHSYEQYF. Full variable domain (missing parts from reference TRBV7-2 and TRBJ2-7): GAGVSQSPSNKVTEKGKDVELRCDPISGHTALYWYRQSLGQGLEFLIYFQGNSAPDKSGLPSDRFSAERTGGSVSTLTIQRTQQEDSAVYLCASSLQVIGHSYEQYFGPGTRLTVT.

This clonotype has more than one count but fewer than ten. The chain recombines TRBV7-8 with TRBJ2-1; 10 bases match TRBD2. This CDR3 has 16 amino acids. The germline V gene has CDR1 SGHVS and CDR2 FQNEAQ. The V segment lost 5 bases and the J segment 3 bases; nucleotides outside the gene matches: 7. The CDR3 here is CASSPQPSGGYNEQFF. Written as DNA, the CDR3 is TGTGCCAGCAGCCCGCAGCCTAGCGGGGGCTACAATGAGCAGTTCTTC.

This clonotype was observed at least ten times. The chain joins TRBV7-9 to TRBJ1-2; weak D call: TRBD1 (6 bases). Germline V CDR1 and CDR2: SEHNR, FQNEAQ (reference sequence). This CDR3 has 13 amino acids. V was pared by 3 bases and J by 4 bases, with 9 bases between. CDR3 bases: TGTGCCAGCAGCTTGTCGGACAGCTATGGCTACACCTTC. Translated, it gives CASSLSDSYGYTF.

V is TRBV27 and J is TRBJ1-4, with D perhaps TRBD1 (5 bases). Germline-derived CDR1 and CDR2 are MNHEY and SMNVEV (reference sequence). This CDR3 is built from 16 residues. V lost 5 bases and J lost 7, with 20 bases in between. The CDR3 coding sequence is TGTGCCAGCAGTAACCTCTACGGGGACGTCGGTGAAAAACTGTTTTTT. Its translation is CASSNLYGDVGEKLFF.

The rearrangement uses TRBV20-1 and TRBJ2-7; TRBD1 matches at 11 bases. Germline V lookup: CDR1 DFQATT, CDR2 SNEGSKA (reference sequence). This CDR3 is 15 amino acids long. V lost 6 bases to trimming and J lost 4 bases; unmatched junction nucleotides: 11. CDR3: CSADPRDRGVYEQYF. The DNA of the CDR3 is TGCAGTGCCGATCCCCGGGACAGGGGGGTGTACGAGCAGTACTTC.

This clonotype appeared a single time. The chain carries TRBV11-1 and TRBJ2-1, with TRBD2 identical over 13 bases. The V gene's germline CDR1 is SGHAT and CDR2 FQDESV (reference sequence). CDR3 size: 21 residues. The J segment lost 0 bases and the V segment lost 5 bases, leaving 16 bases of the junction unmatched. CDR3 sequence reads: CASSDTSGLAGVWSSYNEQFF. The CDR3 nucleotides read TGTGCCAGCAGCGATACCTCCGGACTAGCGGGGGTGTGGAGCTCCTACAATGAGCAGTTCTTC.

CDR3 sequence: CASSFPTPNEQFF. DNA for the CDR3: TGCGCCAGCAGCTTCCCCACACCTAACGAGCAGTTCTTC. The V gene is TRBV5-1, the J gene TRBJ2-1; D unclear. The germline V gene encodes CDR1 SGHRS and CDR2 YFSETQ. The ends were cut back, 2 bases at V and 10 bases at J, with 13 bases in the middle. This CDR3 is built from 13 residues. Supplemented by reference TRBV5-1 and TRBJ2-1, the full variable domain reads KAGVTQTPRYLIKTRGQQVTLSCSPISGHRSVSWYQQTPGQGLQFLFEYFSETQRNKGNFPGRFSGRQFSNSRSEMNVSTLELGDSALYLCASSFPTPNEQFFGPGTRLTVL.

The J gene is TRBJ2-5, the V gene TRBV27; either TRBD1 or TRBD2 may fit D (5 bases each). Trimming left V 7 bases short and J 4 bases short, with 16 bases between. Germline assignment: CDR1 MNHEY and CDR2 SMNVEV (reference sequence). The CDR3 length is 14 residues. CDR3: CASTRTGPPETQYF. The CDR3 DNA is TGTGCCAGCACACGTACGGGACCCCCAGAGACCCAGTACTTC.